This TCR beta chain stems from a study of cytomegalovirus exposure and HLA in healthy donors. Whole-study findings and limits: TCR beta V- and J-gene trimming was later associated with a missense DCLRE1C variant. CMV serostatus was the only recorded immune exposure for donors. The authors later found most CMV-associated TCR beta chains appeared HLA-restricted.

About this clone itself: Its target is unknown.

This CDR3 has 14 amino acids. Germline CDR1 is MNHEY and CDR2 is SVGAGI. Trimming took 5 bases from V and 5 from J, leaving 15 bases between them. PCR used 60 Vbeta primers and 13 Jbeta primers. Data came from immunoSEQ multiplex PCR; TCRdb stores just in-frame clones and leaves some out. The sample holds 180,000 or so clones, 9.5% seen once. When sampled, the donors appeared nominally healthy, though they likely had unrecorded immune exposures. Sequenced input: PBMCs. The TCR was taken from a woman in her 30s in good health and CMV-seropositive. This chain joins TRBV6-5 and TRBJ1-2; D gene ambiguous. CDR3 coding DNA: TGTGCCAGCAGTCCCGACGGGGTAGGGTATGGCTACACCTTC. Protein sequence: CASSPDGVGYGYTF.